The rows below give T cell receptor beta chains drawn from one sample of a study of OX40 agonist ivuxolimab in advanced cancers. TCRdb's copy holds only in-frame clones and misses some; the assay was immunoSEQ multiplex PCR. The data show approximately 70,000 clones, roughly nine tenths seen once. The material sequenced was CD4+ or CD8+ T cells sorted from blood, taken in a trial of the OX40 agonist ivuxolimab. Every receptor here comes from an adult with an advanced solid tumor such as melanoma, head and neck, liver or kidney cancer. The CDR3 runs from the conserved cysteine through the conserved F or W. The order of the fields is D gene, V gene, J gene, clone size, CDR3 DNA, CDR3 protein. The D gene is left open where the match is weak. Only some rows state a clone size, as once, few, many or a class for expanded clones.

d_gene: NA; v_gene: TRBV6-6; j_gene: TRBJ2-5; abundance: NA; CDR3nt: TGTGCCAGCAGCCCTTCCGGGTGGGAGACCCAGTACTTC; CDR3aa: CASSPSGWETQYF
d_gene: TRBD1; v_gene: TRBV7-2; j_gene: TRBJ2-6; abundance: NA; CDR3nt: TGTGCCAGCAGCGCTTCCGGGACAGGGTGGTCTGGGGCCAACGTCCTGACTTTC; CDR3aa: CASSASGTGWSGANVLTF
d_gene: NA; v_gene: TRBV10-3; j_gene: TRBJ1-1; abundance: NA; CDR3nt: TGTGCCATACGTAAACAGTGGGACAACACTGAAGCTTTCTTT; CDR3aa: CAIRKQWDNTEAFF
d_gene: NA; v_gene: TRBV11-3; j_gene: TRBJ1-2; abundance: few; CDR3nt: TGTGCCAGCAGCTTAGTGGAGGGTTGGAGCTATGGCTACACCTTC; CDR3aa: CASSLVEGWSYGYTF
d_gene: TRBD2; v_gene: TRBV6-5; j_gene: TRBJ2-3; abundance: NA; CDR3nt: TGTGCCAGCAGTTCCGGGACTAGCTCTCCCACAGATACGCAGTATTTT; CDR3aa: CASSSGTSSPTDTQYF
d_gene: TRBD2; v_gene: TRBV14; j_gene: TRBJ2-1; abundance: once; CDR3nt: TGTGCCAGCAGCCAACCACTAGCGGGGGCCTACAATGAGCAGTTCTTC; CDR3aa: CASSQPLAGAYNEQFF
d_gene: NA; v_gene: TRBV27; j_gene: TRBJ1-4; abundance: NA; CDR3nt: TGTGCCAGCATTTCGAAATCGATCCCTAATGAAAAACTGTTTTTT; CDR3aa: CASISKSIPNEKLFF
d_gene: NA; v_gene: TRBV7-2; j_gene: TRBJ2-4; abundance: NA; CDR3nt: TGTGCCAGCAGCCGCGAAAACAGGGTCGCAGACAAAAACATTCAGTACTTC; CDR3aa: CASSRENRVADKNIQYF
d_gene: NA; v_gene: TRBV28; j_gene: TRBJ2-3; abundance: NA; CDR3nt: TGTGCCAGCAGTTTGCCCGCCTTCACTCGCACAGATACGCAGTATTTT; CDR3aa: CASSLPAFTRTDTQYF
d_gene: NA; v_gene: TRBV29-1; j_gene: TRBJ1-1; abundance: few; CDR3nt: TGCAGCGTCCAGACAGGAAACACTGAAGCTTTCTTT; CDR3aa: CSVQTGNTEAFF
d_gene: NA; v_gene: TRBV15; j_gene: TRBJ2-5; abundance: NA; CDR3nt: TGTGCCACCAGCAGAGGGCCGGGGCGGGGAGAGACCCAGTACTTC; CDR3aa: CATSRGPGRGETQYF